This TCR beta chain was captured by sequencing in a study of tumor-infiltrating lymphocytes in localized non-small cell lung cancer. Study-wide results and caveats: Different pieces of the same tissue were used for each assay. TCRbeta sequencing showed higher T cell infiltration in tumors than uninvolved lung. Available tissue quantity limited TCR sequencing to a patient subset.

Notes on this clone: Its matching antigen is unknown.

Trimming left V 1 base short and J 5 bases short, with 8 bases between. CDR3 length: 14 amino acids. CDR1 is SGHAT and CDR2 is FQNNGV in the germline V gene. Produced via immunoSEQ multiplex PCR; TCRdb's table is partial and in-frame only. The table has over 9,000 clones, 84% seen once; the top ten hold approximately 8.4%. This TCR derives from a human donor with non-small cell lung cancer. What was sequenced was lung tumor tissue. The chain links TRBV11-2 to TRBJ2-2; unclear D gene. The CDR3 nucleotides are TGTGCCAGCAGCTTAGTCGTAGAGACCGGGGAGCTGTTTTTT. This gives the protein CASSLVVETGELFF.